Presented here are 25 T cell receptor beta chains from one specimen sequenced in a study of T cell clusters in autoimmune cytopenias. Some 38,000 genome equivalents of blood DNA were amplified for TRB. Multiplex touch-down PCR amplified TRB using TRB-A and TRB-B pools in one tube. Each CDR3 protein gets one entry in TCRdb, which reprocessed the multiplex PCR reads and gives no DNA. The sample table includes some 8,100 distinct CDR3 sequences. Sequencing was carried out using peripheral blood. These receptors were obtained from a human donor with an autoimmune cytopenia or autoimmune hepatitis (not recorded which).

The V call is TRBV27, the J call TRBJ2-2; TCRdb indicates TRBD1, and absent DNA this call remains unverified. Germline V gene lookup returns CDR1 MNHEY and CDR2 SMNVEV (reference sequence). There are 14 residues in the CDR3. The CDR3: CASSFFDRTGELFF.

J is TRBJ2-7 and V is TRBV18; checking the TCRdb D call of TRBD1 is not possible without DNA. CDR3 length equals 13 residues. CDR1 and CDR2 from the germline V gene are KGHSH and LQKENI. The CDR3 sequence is CASSPTDKNEQYF.

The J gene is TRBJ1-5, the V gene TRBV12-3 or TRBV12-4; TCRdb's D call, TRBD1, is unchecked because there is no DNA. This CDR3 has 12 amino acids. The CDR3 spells CASSVPNQPQHF.

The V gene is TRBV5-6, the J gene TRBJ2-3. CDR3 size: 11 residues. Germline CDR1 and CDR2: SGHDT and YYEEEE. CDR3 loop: CASSFEDTQYF.

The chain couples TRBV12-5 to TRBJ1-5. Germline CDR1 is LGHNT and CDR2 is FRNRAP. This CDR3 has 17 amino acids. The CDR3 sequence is CASGLGDPSIRNQPQHF.

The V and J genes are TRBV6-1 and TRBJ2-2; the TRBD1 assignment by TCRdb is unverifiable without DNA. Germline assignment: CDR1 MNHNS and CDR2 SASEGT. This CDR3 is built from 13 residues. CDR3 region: CASSDWTGRELFF.

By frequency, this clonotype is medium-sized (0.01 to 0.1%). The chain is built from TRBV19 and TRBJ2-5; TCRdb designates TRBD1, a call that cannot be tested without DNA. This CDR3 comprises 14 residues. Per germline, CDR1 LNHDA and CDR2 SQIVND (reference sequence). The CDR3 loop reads CASSPRQLQETQYF.

The CDR3 sequence is CARSLRTSSRPRELFF. The chain combines TRBV7-9 with TRBJ2-2; TCRdb proposes TRBD2, but this gene call is untestable without DNA. Germline values: CDR1 SEHNR, CDR2 FQNEAQ (reference sequence). The CDR3 is 16 amino acids.

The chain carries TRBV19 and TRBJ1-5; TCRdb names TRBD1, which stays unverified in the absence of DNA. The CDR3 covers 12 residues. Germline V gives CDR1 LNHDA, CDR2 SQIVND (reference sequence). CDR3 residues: CASSIGGAFWHF.

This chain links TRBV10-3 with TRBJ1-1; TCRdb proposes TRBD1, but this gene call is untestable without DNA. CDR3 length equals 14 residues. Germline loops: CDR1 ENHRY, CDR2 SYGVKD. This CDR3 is CAIAGQGTHTEAFF.

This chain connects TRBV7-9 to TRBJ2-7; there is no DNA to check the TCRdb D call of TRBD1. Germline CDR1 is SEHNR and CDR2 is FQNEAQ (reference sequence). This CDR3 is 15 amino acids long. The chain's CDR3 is CASSLRQDLSYEQYF.

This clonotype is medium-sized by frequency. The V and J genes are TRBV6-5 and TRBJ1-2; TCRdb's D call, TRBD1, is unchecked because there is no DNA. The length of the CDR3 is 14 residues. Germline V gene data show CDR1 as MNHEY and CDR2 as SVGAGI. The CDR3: CASSQGQGAGGYTF.

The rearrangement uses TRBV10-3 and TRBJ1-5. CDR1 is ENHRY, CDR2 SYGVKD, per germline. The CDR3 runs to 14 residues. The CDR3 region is CAISESRADQPQHF.

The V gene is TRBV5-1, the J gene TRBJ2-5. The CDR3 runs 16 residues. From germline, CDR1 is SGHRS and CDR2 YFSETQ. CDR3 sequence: CASSLDRPRAEETQYF.

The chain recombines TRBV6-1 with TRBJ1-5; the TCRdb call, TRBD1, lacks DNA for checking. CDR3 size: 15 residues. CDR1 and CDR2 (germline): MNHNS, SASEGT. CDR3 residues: CASSDSTGGNQPQHF.

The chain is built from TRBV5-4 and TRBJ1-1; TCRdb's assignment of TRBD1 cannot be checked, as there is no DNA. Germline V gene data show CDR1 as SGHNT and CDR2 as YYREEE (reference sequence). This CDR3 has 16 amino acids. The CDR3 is CASSLETAPMNTEAFF.

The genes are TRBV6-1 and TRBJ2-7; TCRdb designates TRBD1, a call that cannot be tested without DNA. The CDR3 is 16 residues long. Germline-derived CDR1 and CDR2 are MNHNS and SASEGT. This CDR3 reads CASSEAGYRVTYEQYF.

The CDR3: CASSDTLGGYTF. The chain joins TRBV6-1 to TRBJ1-2. The CDR3 extends over 12 amino acids. The V gene's germline CDR1 is MNHNS and CDR2 SASEGT.

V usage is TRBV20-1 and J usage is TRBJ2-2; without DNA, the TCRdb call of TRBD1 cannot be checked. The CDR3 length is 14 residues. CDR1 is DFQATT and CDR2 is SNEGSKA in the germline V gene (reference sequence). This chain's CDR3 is CSARGGTGAGELFF.

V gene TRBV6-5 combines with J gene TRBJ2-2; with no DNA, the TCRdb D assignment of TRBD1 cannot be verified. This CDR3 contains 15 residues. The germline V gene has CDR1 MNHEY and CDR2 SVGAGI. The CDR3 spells CASRKGTENTGELFF.

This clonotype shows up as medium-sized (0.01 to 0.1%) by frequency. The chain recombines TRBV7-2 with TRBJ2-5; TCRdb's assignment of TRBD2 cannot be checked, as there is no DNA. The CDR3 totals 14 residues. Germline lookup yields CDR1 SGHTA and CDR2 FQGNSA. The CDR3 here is CASSPRLAGETQYF.

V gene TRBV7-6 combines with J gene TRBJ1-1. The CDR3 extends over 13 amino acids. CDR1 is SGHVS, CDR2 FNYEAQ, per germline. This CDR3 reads CASSPQMNTEAFF.

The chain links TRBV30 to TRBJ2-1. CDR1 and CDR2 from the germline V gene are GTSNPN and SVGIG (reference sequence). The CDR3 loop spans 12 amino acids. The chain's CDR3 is CALRDSYNEQFF.

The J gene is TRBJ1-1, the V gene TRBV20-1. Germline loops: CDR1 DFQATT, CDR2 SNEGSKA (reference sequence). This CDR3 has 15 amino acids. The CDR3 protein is CSAHSDTTLNTEAFF.

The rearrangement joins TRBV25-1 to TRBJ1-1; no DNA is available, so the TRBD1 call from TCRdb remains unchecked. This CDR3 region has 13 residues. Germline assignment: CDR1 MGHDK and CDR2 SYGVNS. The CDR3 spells CASSVRDRGSAFF. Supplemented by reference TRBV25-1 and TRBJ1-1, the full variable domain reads EADIYQTPRYLVIGTGKKITLECSQTMGHDKMYWYQQDPGMELHLIHYSYGVNSTEKGDLSSESTVSRIRTEHFPLTLESARPSHTSQYLCASSVRDRGSAFFGQGTRLTVV.